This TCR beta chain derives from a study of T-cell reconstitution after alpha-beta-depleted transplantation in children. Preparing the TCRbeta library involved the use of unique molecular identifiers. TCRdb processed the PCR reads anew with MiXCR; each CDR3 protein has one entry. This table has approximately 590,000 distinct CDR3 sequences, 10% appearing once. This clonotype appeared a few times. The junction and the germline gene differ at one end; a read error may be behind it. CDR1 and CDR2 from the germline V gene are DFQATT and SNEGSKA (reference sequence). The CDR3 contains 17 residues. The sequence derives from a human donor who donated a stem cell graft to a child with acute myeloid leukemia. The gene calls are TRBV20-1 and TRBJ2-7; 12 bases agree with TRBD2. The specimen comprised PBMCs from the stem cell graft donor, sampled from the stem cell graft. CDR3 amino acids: CCARDWGLAGSSYEQYF. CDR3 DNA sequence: TGCTGTGCTAGAGATTGGGGACTAGCGGGTTCTTCCTACGAGCAGTACTTC.